The rows below give T cell receptor beta chains drawn from one sample of a study of tumor and adjacent non-tumor tissue in lung cancer. TCRdb reprocessed the multiplex PCR reads via MiXCR and lists one record per CDR3 protein. Among fewer than 100,000 distinct CDR3 sequences listed, around 70% were seen once. Input material: lung tumor tissue. The receptor source for this set is a woman aged 40 to 50 with non-small cell lung cancer. Both conserved end residues are part of each CDR3. The D gene is left open where the match is weak. The size of a clone is reported for some rows only, either as once, few or many, or as a class for expanded clones.

d_call j_call v_call clone_size cdr3_nt cdr3_aa
NA TRBJ1-2 TRBV10-3 NA TGTGACATCAGCGTGGATTCAAGCGGCGGCTACACCTTC CDISVDSSGGYTF
NA TRBJ2-4 TRBV28 NA TGTGCCAGCAGTGTCGGACCTCAGAGCATTCAGTACTTC CASSVGPQSIQYF
NA TRBJ2-1 TRBV10-3 NA TGTGCCATCAGCGCCTACGGACAGAGGGATCAGGATGAGCAGTTCTTC CAISAYGQRDQDEQFF
TRBD2 TRBJ2-3 TRBV4-2 many TGTGCCAGCAGCCAAAGTAGCGGGAGGACAACCGATACGCAGTATTTT CASSQSSGRTTDTQYF
NA TRBJ2-1 TRBV7-8 many TGTGCCAGCAGCCAACCTTACAGGAAGAACTACAATGAGCAGTTCTTC CASSQPYRKNYNEQFF
NA TRBJ2-4 TRBV14 NA TGTGCCAGCAGACAGGCAGCAAAAAACATTCAGTACTTC CASRQAAKNIQYF
TRBD1 TRBJ2-7 TRBV4-1 many TGCGCCAGCAGCCAAGGCCCAGGGGGCGGCTACGAGCAGTACTTC CASSQGPGGGYEQYF
NA TRBJ2-5 TRBV11-3 NA TGTCTCAGCAGCGGGCGGACCCAATACTTC CLSSGRTQYF
TRBD2 TRBJ2-1 TRBV20-1 once TGCAGTGTCCCATGGTACGCGACTAGCGGGGACCTATACAATGAGCAGTTCTTC CSVPWYATSGDLYNEQFF
TRBD2 TRBJ2-1 TRBV11-3 few TGTGGTAGCAGCCAGGGGGTAGCGGGAGATGAGCAGTTCTTC CGSSQGVAGDEQFF
NA TRBJ1-1 TRBV6-5 NA TGTGCCAGCAGCAGCCTGGAACGGGACACTGAGGCTCTCTTT CASSSLERDTEALF
NA TRBJ2-2 TRBV29-1 NA TGCAGCGGAACAGTCGTGAGGTACACCGGGGAACTGTTTTTT CSGTVVRYTGELFF
NA TRBJ1-1 TRBV11-2 NA TGTTCCAGCAACAGTACAATGTCTTGGGGGAACACTGAAGCTTTCTTT CSSNSTMSWGNTEAFF
NA TRBJ2-5 TRBV6-6 NA TGTGCCAGCAGCCGGGACTTACAGGAGGCCCAATACTTC CASSRDLQEAQYF
NA TRBJ2-2 TRBV3-1 NA TGTGCCAGCAGGGGGGGTCATAACACCGGGGAGCTGTTTTTT CASRGGHNTGELFF
NA TRBJ2-3 TRBV20-1 NA TGCAGTGCTAGAAACAGGTTTAACACAGATACGCAGTATTTT CSARNRFNTDTQYF
TRBD2 TRBJ2-7 TRBV11-2 NA TGTGCCAGTAACCACTCCGGGACTAGCGGATACGAGCAGTACTTC CASNHSGTSGYEQYF
TRBD1 TRBJ2-1 TRBV5-6 many TGTGCCAGCAGCTTTGGACAGGGCCGTAATGAGCAGTTCTTC CASSFGQGRNEQFF
NA TRBJ1-5 TRBV4-1 medium-sized TGCGCCAGCAGCCAAGGTGGGGGACCGGATTCCGAACAGCCCCAGCATTTT CASSQGGGPDSEQPQHF
NA TRBJ2-7 TRBV5-5 NA TGTGCCAGCGGAGATTACAGGGAGCCCAACGAGCAGTACTTC CASGDYREPNEQYF
NA TRBJ2-5 TRBV11-2 NA TGTGCCAGTAGCTCCCATGGAGGGGGGGCCAGCGAGACCCGGTACTTC CASSSHGGGASETRYF
NA TRBJ2-2 TRBV6-6 NA TGTGCCAGCAGTTATGGGGTCGGGGTGAGCGCCGGGGAGCTGTTTTTT CASSYGVGVSAGELFF
NA TRBJ2-3 TRBV12-3/TRBV12-4 NA TGTGTCAGCAGACGGGATATAGGGCCGCAGTATTTT CVSRRDIGPQYF
NA TRBJ2-7 TRBV6-1 NA TGTGCCAGTGGTGAAGACGAGGGAGGCGGTTCGTACGAGCAGTACTTC CASGEDEGGGSYEQYF
NA TRBJ2-1 TRBV12-3/TRBV12-4 NA TGTTCCAGCAGAACGGGGGCAGGAGGGCCGGGTGAGCAGTTCTTC CSSRTGAGGPGEQFF
TRBD2 TRBJ2-1 TRBV29-1 NA TGCAGTGTAAAGGACTCTAGCGGGAAAGTCAATGAGCAGTTCTTC CSVKDSSGKVNEQFF
NA TRBJ1-5 TRBV6-5 NA TGTGCCAGTAGTCACAGCCCCGGTCAGCCCCAGCATTTT CASSHSPGQPQHF
NA TRBJ2-5 TRBV11-2 NA TGTGCCAGCAGCTTCGAGTCTTTCCAAGAGACCCAGTACTTC CASSFESFQETQYF
TRBD1 TRBJ1-1 TRBV30 many TGTGCCTGGAGTACAGGGGGGACTGAAGCTTTCTTT CAWSTGGTEAFF
NA TRBJ2-3 TRBV20-1 many TGCAGTGCTAGAGGTGGGGGTTTAGAAGATACGCAGTATTTT CSARGGGLEDTQYF
NA TRBJ2-7 TRBV11-2 large TGTGCCAGCAGAAAAAGCTACGAGCAGTACTTC CASRKSYEQYF
NA TRBJ2-2 TRBV5-6 NA TGTGCCAGCAGCTTGGCCATGGCTGATCCCCCCGTGGAGCTGTTTTTT CASSLAMADPPVELFF
NA TRBJ2-3 TRBV24-1 NA TGTGTCACCAATGATTCCATGACAGATACGCAGTATTTT CVTNDSMTDTQYF
NA TRBJ1-4 TRBV29-1 NA TGCAGCGTGCGAGAATGGGGGGAAAAGCTGTTTTTT CSVREWGEKLFF
TRBD1 TRBJ2-7 TRBV6-1 many TGTGCCAGCACCGACAGGGGCGAGCAGTACTTC CASTDRGEQYF
NA TRBJ1-2 TRBV11-2 NA TGTGCCAACAGCTCAGGGGCAGGTTCGTGGAGCGGTTACACCTTC CANSSGAGSWSGYTF
TRBD1 TRBJ1-1 TRBV11-2 few TGTGACAGCTGCTTAGAGGGGGCACTGGCTTTCTTT CDSCLEGALAFF
NA TRBJ1-3 TRBV11-2 NA TGTGTCAACAGTAGCGTCTCTGGAAACACCATATATTTT CVNSSVSGNTIYF
NA TRBJ2-5 TRBV4-1 once TGCGCCAGCAGCTTAGTACGTGGGTGGGAGACCCAGTACTTC CASSLVRGWETQYF
TRBD2 TRBJ2-7 TRBV6-2/TRBV6-3 once TGTTCCAGCATTTACGGGCGATGGCGGGGGGCCCAATTC CSSIYGRWRGAQF
TRBD1 TRBJ1-5 TRBV11-2 NA TGTGCCAGCAGCCTGCGGGACAGAGACAATCTATATAGCAATTGGCCCCAGCATTTT CASSLRDRDNLYSNWPQHF
TRBD1 TRBJ1-4 TRBV4-2 NA TGTGCCATCCCGACAGGGGCCCAGACTAATGAAAAACTGTTGTTT CAIPTGAQTNEKLLF
TRBD1 TRBJ2-1 TRBV11-1 NA TGTGCTGGCAGCTTACACAGGGGATGGGACCAGTTCTTC CAGSLHRGWDQFF
TRBD1 TRBJ2-3 TRBV11-2 NA TGTGCCAGCAGGCCTCCTATAGTAGGGGGCACAGATACACAGTATTTT CASRPPIVGGTDTQYF
NA TRBJ2-7 TRBV6-5 many TGTGCCAGCTTTTTGAGGGAGCAGTACTTC CASFLREQYF
NA TRBJ1-5 TRBV12-3/TRBV12-4 few TGTGCCAGCAATTTCTCCTATCGGCCCCAGCATTTT CASNFSYRPQHF
TRBD2 TRBJ2-3 TRBV29-1 NA TGCAGCGTTCCGGGGACTAGCGGGGGTTACGCTGGCACAGATACGCAGTATTTT CSVPGTSGGYAGTDTQYF
NA TRBJ2-1 TRBV28 once TGTGCCAGCATTCGGGCAGGGGCTTCTAGTGAGCAGTTCTTC CASIRAGASSEQFF
NA TRBJ1-2 TRBV6-5 NA TGTGCCATCAGTTACTCCCCCTGGGGGGGCCACACCTTC CAISYSPWGGHTF